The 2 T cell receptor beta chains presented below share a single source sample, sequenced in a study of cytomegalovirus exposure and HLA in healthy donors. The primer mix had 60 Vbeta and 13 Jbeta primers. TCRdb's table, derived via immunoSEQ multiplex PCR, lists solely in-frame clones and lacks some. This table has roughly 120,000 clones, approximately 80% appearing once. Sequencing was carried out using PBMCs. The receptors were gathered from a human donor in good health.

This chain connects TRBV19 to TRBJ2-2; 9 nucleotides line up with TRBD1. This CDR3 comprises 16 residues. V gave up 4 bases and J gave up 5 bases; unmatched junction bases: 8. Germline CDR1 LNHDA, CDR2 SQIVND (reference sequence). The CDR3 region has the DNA TGTGCCAGTAGTACCGGGACAGGGAGAAGGACCGGGGAGCTGTTTTTT. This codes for CASSTGTGRRTGELFF. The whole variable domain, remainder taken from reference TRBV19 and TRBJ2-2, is DGGITQSPKYLFRKEGQNVTLSCEQNLNHDAMYWYRQDPGQGLRLIYYSQIVNDFQKGDIAEGYSVSREKKESFPLTVTSAQKNPTAFYLCASSTGTGRRTGELFFGEGSRLTVL.

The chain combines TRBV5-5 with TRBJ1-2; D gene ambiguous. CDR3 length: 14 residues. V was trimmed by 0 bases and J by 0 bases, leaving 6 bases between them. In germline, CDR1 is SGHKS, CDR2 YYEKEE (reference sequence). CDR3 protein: CASSLAQANYGYTF. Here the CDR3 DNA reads TGTGCCAGCAGCTTGGCTCAGGCTAACTATGGCTACACCTTC.